This TCR beta chain was identified during a study of human T cells and chemical hapten exposure. About the study: Variation in per-sample TCR yields came mainly from small pooled library volume differences. Notes on the study in general: The study found that PT1 expanded TCR counts correlated positively with patch test score.

Using its own MiXCR run on the RACE reads, TCRdb lists one record per CDR3 protein. The sample contains approximately 320,000 distinct CDR3 sequences, roughly 6% of which appear only once. Stated time point: pre-sensitization, week 0. Specified treatment: therapeutic diphenylcyclopropenone sensitization with weekly scalp DPC. Alopecia patients deemed DPC-suitable, aged 18 to 70, excluding pregnancy. Trimming left V 4 bases short and J 5 bases short, with 5 bases between. The CDR3 contains 12 residues. Germline V lookup: CDR1 SNHLY, CDR2 FYNNEI. As regards this clonotype: Its antigen is unknown.

Sequencing used whole blood, obtained in connection with sensitization to the hapten diphenylcyclopropenone (DPC). V is TRBV2 and J is TRBJ2-2, with D tentatively TRBD2 (5 bases). The sequence came from a woman aged 18-35 years with alopecia areata. Some clones in this sample may be carry-over from other donors' samples. The CDR3, as DNA: TGTGCCAGCAGTGCGGGGACCGGGGAGCTGTTTTTT. Translated: CASSAGTGELFF.